This T cell receptor beta chain was retrieved from a study of control samples from healthy donors and cancer patients. The data were produced by immunoSEQ multiplex PCR, yet TCRdb's version contains in-frame clones alone and is incomplete. This sample has approximately 100,000 clones, with around nine tenths found just once. Germline V gene lookup returns CDR1 SEHNR and CDR2 FQNEAQ (reference sequence). Germline trimming cut 4 bases from V and 8 bases from J; bases unmatched to any gene: 7. The CDR3 totals 13 residues. The TCR was taken from a man aged 25 to 40 in good health. This rearrangement joins TRBV7-9 to TRBJ1-2; 7 positions agree with TRBD1. Sequencing was carried out using blood. This chain's CDR3 is CASSSSTGKGYTF. As DNA, the CDR3 is TGTGCCAGCAGCTCCTCGACAGGGAAAGGCTACACCTTC.